Following are 15 T cell receptor beta chains from one sample sequenced in a study of T cells in Graves' hyperthyroidism and ophthalmopathy. Regions amplified from RNA transcripts were the TCR beta CDR3 regions. The HTBI primer set drove a first-round RT-PCR of the TCR CDR3. Via MiXCR, TCRdb re-called the multiplex PCR reads, giving one row per CDR3 protein. The sample carries approximately 600,000 distinct CDR3 sequences, roughly 20% recorded once. The sequenced sample was blood. The source is a man under 40 with Graves' ophthalmopathy.

This clonotype was seen repeatedly, ten times or more. The chain uses TRBV7-2 and TRBJ2-1; no firm D call. Between the trimmed V and J ends, which lost 5 bases and 9 bases, there was a span of 8 bases. The V gene's germline CDR1 is SGHTA and CDR2 FQGNSA. CDR3 size: 11 residues. The CDR3 spells CASSTSGEQFF. In DNA form, the CDR3 reads TGTGCCAGCAGCACGTCGGGTGAGCAGTTCTTC. Using reference TRBV7-2 and TRBJ2-1 for the parts outside the CDR3, the full variable domain is GAGVSQSPSNKVTEKGKDVELRCDPISGHTALYWYRQSLGQGLEFLIYFQGNSAPDKSGLPSDRFSAERTGGSVSTLTIQRTQQEDSAVYLCASSTSGEQFFGPGTRLTVL.

There are a few counts of this clonotype. The rearrangement links TRBV14 to TRBJ2-7; possibly TRBD1 for D (5 bases). Germline assignment: CDR1 SGHDN and CDR2 FVKESK. Deletions cut 1 base from V and 9 bases from J, with 13 bases between. The CDR3 is 13 residues long. The CDR3 nucleotides are TGTGCCAGCAGCCAAGTGCAGGGAAGGTGGCAGTACTTC. Encoded protein: CASSQVQGRWQYF. Full variable domain (outside the CDR3, taken from reference TRBV14 and TRBJ2-7): EAGVTQFPSHSVIEKGQTVTLRCDPISGHDNLYWYRRVMGKEIKFLLHFVKESKQDESGMPNNRFLAERTGGTYSTLKVQPAELEDSGVYFCASSQVQGRWQYFGPGTRLTVT.

This clonotype was counted only a few times. The V and J genes are TRBV5-1 and TRBJ2-7, with no clear D. The V gene's germline CDR1 is SGHRS and CDR2 YFSETQ. V was shortened by 4 bases and J by 3 bases, with 14 bases between the two germline ends. The CDR3 covers 14 residues. CDR3 residues: CASSVGRTHYEQYF. The CDR3, as DNA: TGCGCCAGCAGCGTCGGAAGGACCCACTACGAGCAGTACTTC.

This chain connects TRBV15 to TRBJ1-4; D gene ambiguous. Per the germline V gene, CDR1 is LNHNV and CDR2 is YYDKDF (reference sequence). This CDR3 comprises 15 residues. Trimming cost V 1 base and J 6 bases, with 12 bases left between them. The CDR3 protein is CATSRVEGTDEKLFF. CDR3 bases: TGTGCCACCAGCAGAGTGGAGGGAACGGATGAAAAACTGTTTTTT.

This clonotype has more than one count but fewer than ten. The CDR3 DNA is TGCGCCAGCAGCCCGGATACTAGCGTCGACGAGCAGTACTTC. Its protein is CASSPDTSVDEQYF. This chain joins TRBV5-1 and TRBJ2-7; 7 bases align to TRBD2. The CDR3 is made up of 14 amino acids. With V trimmed by 4 bases and J by 5 bases, 9 bases remained unmatched. Germline CDR1 reads SGHRS; CDR2 reads YFSETQ.

This clonotype has only a few counts. The rearrangement joins TRBV9 to TRBJ2-7, with 10 bases that match TRBD2. V lost 2 bases and J lost 2; bases outside the gene matches: 4. This CDR3 is built from 15 residues. The germline gives CDR1 SGDLS, CDR2 YYNGEE. Here the CDR3 DNA reads TGTGCCAGCAGCGTCGGGACTAGCGCTACCTACGAGCAGTACTTC. This encodes CASSVGTSATYEQYF.

V usage is TRBV4-3 and J usage is TRBJ2-1; 7 bases match TRBD2. The CDR3 spans 15 residues. The J segment lost 8 bases and the V segment lost 4 bases, leaving 11 bases of the junction unmatched. CDR1 is LGHNA and CDR2 is YSLEER in the germline V gene. In DNA form, the CDR3 reads TGCGCCAGCAGCCTAATACTAGCGCCGGGGGATGAGCAGTTCTTC. Amino acids: CASSLILAPGDEQFF.

This clonotype was detected many times. The chain uses TRBV30 and TRBJ1-3; TRBD1 aligns across 7 bases. Germline V CDR1 and CDR2: GTSNPN, SVGIG (reference sequence). CDR3 length equals 13 residues. Trimming cost V 8 bases and J 2 bases; bases outside gene matches: 6. DNA of the CDR3: TGTGCCCTCCCACAGGGGACTGGAAACACCATATATTTT. Its translation is CALPQGTGNTIYF. The whole variable domain, remainder taken from reference TRBV30 and TRBJ1-3, is SQTIHQWPATLVQPVGSPLSLECTVEGTSNPNLYWYRQAAGRGLQLLFYSVGIGQISSEVPQNLSASRPQDRQFILSSKKLLLSDSGFYLCALPQGTGNTIYFGEGSWLTVV.

The J gene is TRBJ2-1, the V gene TRBV27; D possibly corresponds to TRBD2 (6 bases). Between the trimmed V and J ends, which lost 3 bases and 7 bases, there was a span of 13 bases. Germline V gene lookup returns CDR1 MNHEY and CDR2 SMNVEV (reference sequence). This CDR3 is 14 amino acids long. The CDR3 sequence: CASSLGGTRNEQFF. CDR3 nucleotides: TGTGCCAGCAGTTTGGGCGGGACCCGAAATGAGCAGTTCTTC.

This chain links TRBV6-2 or TRBV6-3 with TRBJ2-7, with a weak D call TRBD1 (5 bases). V shed 5 bases and J shed 2 bases, with 13 bases lying between them. Germline V lookup: CDR1 MNHEY, CDR2 SVGEGT. The CDR3 loop spans 14 amino acids. The CDR3 loop is CASSTIHRPYEQYF. CDR3 bases: TGTGCCAGCAGTACGATACACAGGCCCTACGAGCAGTACTTC.

The chain is built from TRBV15 and TRBJ1-2, with D unresolved. The ends were cut back, 1 base at V and 1 base at J, with 4 bases in the middle. This CDR3 is built from 13 residues. Per the germline V gene, CDR1 is LNHNV and CDR2 is YYDKDF (reference sequence). The CDR3 sequence is CATSRGDNYGYTF. The CDR3 DNA sequence: TGTGCCACCAGCAGAGGCGATAACTATGGCTACACCTTC.

Many counts were recorded for this clonotype. The chain has TRBV12-5 and TRBJ1-1; D is perhaps TRBD1 (5 bases). V lost 8 bases, J lost 5 bases, and 15 bases lay in between. This CDR3 contains 13 residues. CDR1 and CDR2 from the germline V gene are LGHNT and FRNRAP. The chain's CDR3 is CASRPTGGTEAFF. Written as DNA, the CDR3 is TGTGCTAGTCGTCCTACAGGAGGAACTGAAGCTTTCTTT. Drawing the rest from reference TRBV12-5 and TRBJ1-1, the complete variable domain is DARVTQTPRHKVTEMGQEVTMRCQPILGHNTVFWYRQTMMQGLELLAYFRNRAPLDDSGMPKDRFSAEMPDATLATLKIQPSEPRDSAVYFCASRPTGGTEAFFGQGTRLTVV.

There are a few counts of this clonotype. The chain has TRBV6-1 and TRBJ1-5; no clear D. Trimming stripped 5 bases from V and 4 bases from J, with 6 bases between. This CDR3 contains 12 residues. Germline CDR1 MNHNS, CDR2 SASEGT. In DNA, the CDR3 is TGTGCCAGCAGTCGGGCAAATCAGCCCCAGCATTTT. Residues: CASSRANQPQHF.

This clonotype was recorded many times. V gene TRBV2 combines with J gene TRBJ2-4; no definite D call. The CDR3 loop spans 15 amino acids. The V gene lost 4 bases and the J gene lost 2 bases, with 12 bases spanning the gap. Germline-derived CDR1 and CDR2 are SNHLY and FYNNEI. The CDR3 here is CASSGEVLPKNIQYF. CDR3 sequence (DNA): TGTGCCAGCAGTGGAGAAGTACTGCCCAAAAACATTCAGTACTTC.

The J gene is TRBJ2-5, the V gene TRBV29-1, with D possibly matching TRBD2 (6 bases). V lost 4 bases to trimming and J lost 4 bases, with 13 bases between them. CDR1 and CDR2 (germline): SQVTM, ANQGSEA. The CDR3 is made up of 13 amino acids. The CDR3 DNA sequence: TGCAGCGTTGTTCCAGCGGGCCGAGAGACCCAGTACTTC. Its protein is CSVVPAGRETQYF.